This T cell receptor (beta chain) is from a study of T-cell memory formation after mild COVID-19. Study-wide context: TCR clusters showed largely donor specificity.

Study results and caveats: A second wave expanding day 15 to 37 was CD4+-biased; contracting clones were balanced. CD4+ contracting clones were mainly CM and EM; CD8+ ones, EMRA.

Libraries for TCRalpha and TCRbeta carried sample barcodes and unique molecular identifiers via 5'RACE. Each CDR3 protein is one row after TCRdb ran MiXCR on the 5' RACE reads. Of approximately 260,000 distinct CDR3 sequences listed, roughly 18% are singletons. This clonotype was seen a few times. What it binds is unknown. This receptor was obtained from a man aged 18 to 30 who had mild COVID-19 (a few samples of this study predate the infection). Cell type and time point are not known. Sequencing used PBMCs or a T cell subset sorted from them (not recorded which).

The CDR3 region is CASSSSSAEAFF. Here the CDR3 DNA reads TGTGCCAGCAGCAGTAGTAGCGCTGAAGCTTTCTTT. The rearrangement uses TRBV12-3 or TRBV12-4 and TRBJ1-1; D is unresolved. This CDR3 has 12 residues. Trimming stripped 6 bases from V and 6 bases from J, with 11 bases between.